This TCR beta chain was recovered during a study of shared clonotypes between healthy human individuals. Germline V gives CDR1 SEHNR, CDR2 FQNEAQ (reference sequence). The CDR3 totals 14 residues. Losses at the gene ends were 5 bases for V and 7 bases for J; bases not matched to a gene: 6. Using immunoSEQ multiplex PCR, the repertoire was profiled, and TCRdb retains in-frame clones only, with some absent. The table lists fewer than 550,000 clones, 60% to 80% of them singletons. The source material was PBMCs. The V call is TRBV7-9, the J call TRBJ2-1; 9 nucleotides agree with TRBD1. The sequence was obtained from a woman aged 40 to 55 in good health. Some clones in this sample may be carry-over from other donors' samples. The CDR3 nucleotides read TGTGCCAGCAGCCGGGGACAGGGTAGTAATGAGCAGTTCTTC. Translation: CASSRGQGSNEQFF.